A single sample gave rise to the 22 T cell receptor beta chains below, sequenced in a study of technical replicates of blood from a few donors. Sequenced by immunoSEQ multiplex PCR; TCRdb stores in-frame clones only, minus some. The sample lists about 15,000 clones; just over 85% were seen once. The sample taken for sequencing was PBMCs. These receptors originate from a human donor in good health.

The chain couples TRBV12-2 to TRBJ2-5; the D call of TRBD2 is as the table states it, not checked on the DNA. TRBV12-2 is recorded as a pseudogene. This CDR3 spans 15 amino acids. CDR3 nucleotides: TGTGCAAGTCGCTTAGAGGGAGGGTACCAAGAGACCCAGTACTTC. Its protein product is CASRLEGGYQETQYF.

The chain carries TRBV7-2 and TRBJ2-4; 12 bases line up with TRBD1. Germline CDR1 reads SGHTA; CDR2 reads FQGNSA. The CDR3 is made up of 16 amino acids. Trimming cost V 5 bases and J 7 bases; bases outside gene matches: 9. CDR3 loop: CASSPSGTGGFNIQYF. CDR3 sequence (DNA): TGTGCCAGCAGCCCCTCCGGGACAGGGGGCTTTAACATTCAGTACTTC.

The chain employs TRBV5-1 and TRBJ2-3, with a weak D call TRBD1 (5 bases). Trimming cost V 1 base and J 2 bases, with 14 bases left between them. The germline V gene encodes CDR1 SGHRS and CDR2 YFSETQ. The CDR3 has 16 residues. In nucleotides, the CDR3 is TGCGCCAGCAGCTTGTCAGGGTCTTCGTACACAGATACGCAGTATTTT. The encoded protein is CASSLSGSSYTDTQYF.

The gene calls are TRBV7-2 and TRBJ2-7; 7 bases line up with TRBD2. The V segment lost 0 bases and the J segment 2 bases; nucleotides outside the gene matches: 4. This CDR3 is built from 15 residues. Per germline, CDR1 SGHTA and CDR2 FQGNSA. The CDR3 coding sequence is TGTGCCAGCAGCTTAGCTGGCGGGAGTCCCTACGAGCAGTACTTC. Translated: CASSLAGGSPYEQYF.

J is TRBJ2-1 and V is TRBV5-1; 11 nucleotides line up with TRBD2. V gave up 4 bases and J gave up 4 bases; unmatched junction bases: 7. CDR1 SGHRS and CDR2 YFSETQ come from the germline V gene. The CDR3 runs to 16 residues. The chain's CDR3 is CASSLPGTSGYNEQFF. For the CDR3, the DNA is TGCGCCAGCAGCCTTCCCGGGACTAGCGGTTACAATGAGCAGTTCTTC.

This clone showed up just a few times. This chain connects TRBV5-4 to TRBJ1-2; 9 positions agree with TRBD1. The CDR3 extends over 15 amino acids. Trimming removed 0 bases from V and 4 bases from J; junction bases left unmatched: 4. The germline gives CDR1 SGHNT, CDR2 YYREEE (reference sequence). The CDR3 region has the DNA TGTGCCAGCAGCTTGGCTGGGACAGGGAGCTATGGCTACACCTTC. Translated: CASSLAGTGSYGYTF.

The genes are TRBV6-5 and TRBJ2-2, with 8 bases identical to TRBD1. The CDR3 covers 15 residues. Unmatched junction bases numbered 5, after V lost 4 bases and J lost 4 bases. The germline V gene encodes CDR1 MNHEY and CDR2 SVGAGI. This CDR3 is CASSSGGAGTGELFF. In nucleotides, the CDR3 is TGTGCCAGCAGTTCAGGGGGCGCGGGCACCGGGGAGCTGTTTTTT.

V and J are TRBV19 and TRBJ1-5; D possibly corresponds to TRBD1 (5 bases). The CDR3 sequence is 13 residues long. V was clipped by 5 bases and J by 6 bases, with 11 bases between them. Germline V gives CDR1 LNHDA, CDR2 SQIVND (reference sequence). The CDR3 protein is CASSQGLGQPQHF. As DNA, the CDR3 is TGTGCCAGTAGTCAGGGTCTGGGTCAGCCCCAGCATTTT.

The count of this clone is one. The rearrangement joins TRBV27 to TRBJ2-2, with 9 bases matching TRBD1. After removal of 6 bases from V and 7 bases from J, the junction contained 12 bases not matched to a gene. From germline, CDR1 is MNHEY and CDR2 SMNVEV (reference sequence). The CDR3 runs to 16 residues. CDR3 region: CASSILTGGGGGELFF. CDR3 in DNA: TGTGCCAGCAGCATCTTGACAGGGGGGGGCGGCGGGGAGCTGTTTTTT.

This clone has a handful of counts. The V call is TRBV13, the J call TRBJ2-7; the match to TRBD2 covers 7 bases. This CDR3 region has 17 residues. From germline, CDR1 is PRHDT and CDR2 FYEKMQ (reference sequence). Germline trimming cut 6 bases from V and 4 bases from J; bases unmatched to any gene: 18. The CDR3 sequence is CASSRPWDGAGVYEQYF. DNA of the CDR3: TGTGCCAGCAGTCGCCCCTGGGACGGGGCGGGGGTTTACGAGCAGTACTTC. Using reference TRBV13 and TRBJ2-7 for the parts outside the CDR3, the full variable domain is AAGVIQSPRHLIKEKRETATLKCYPIPRHDTVYWYQQGPGQDPQFLISFYEKMQSDKGSIPDRFSAQQFSDYHSELNMSSLELGDSALYFCASSRPWDGAGVYEQYFGPGTRLTVT.

The chain has TRBV7-3 and TRBJ2-1; possibly TRBD2 for D (7 bases). The CDR3 length is 13 residues. Germline CDR1 reads SGHTA; CDR2 reads FQGTGA. V was clipped by 5 bases and J by 7 bases, with 12 bases between them. CDR3 nucleotide sequence: TGTGCCAGCAGCCTACAGGGAGGGAATGAGCAGTTCTTC. This sequence encodes CASSLQGGNEQFF.

The chain recombines TRBV6-6 with TRBJ1-1; D might be TRBD1 (5 bases). CDR1 and CDR2 from the germline V gene are MNHNY and SVGAGI (reference sequence). With 4 bases removed from V and 6 bases from J, the gap between germline ends came to 21 bases. CDR3 length equals 16 residues. The CDR3 loop reads CASSLKQGTLAAEAFF. CDR3 DNA sequence: TGTGCCAGCAGTTTAAAACAAGGGACGCTAGCGGCTGAAGCTTTCTTT.

This clone appeared a single time. This chain joins TRBV5-1 and TRBJ2-1, with D perhaps matching TRBD2 (5 bases). V dropped 2 bases and J dropped 0 bases, with 9 bases sitting between them. Germline values: CDR1 SGHRS, CDR2 YFSETQ. The CDR3 has 15 residues. The CDR3 loop is CASSFEGASYNEQFF. CDR3 DNA: TGCGCCAGCAGCTTTGAGGGTGCCTCCTACAATGAGCAGTTCTTC.

The chain couples TRBV4-1 to TRBJ2-3, with 15 bases lining up with TRBD2. There are 16 residues in the CDR3. CDR1 is MGHRA, CDR2 YSYEKL, per germline. Trimming took 4 bases from V and 5 from J; bases not matched to a gene: 4. The CDR3 DNA reads as TGCGCCAGCAGCCTCGGACTAGCGGGAGGGGTAGATACGCAGTATTTT. This encodes CASSLGLAGGVDTQYF.

For the CDR3, the DNA is TGTGCCACCAGCCGGCAGAGGGACGAGCAGTACTTC. This sequence encodes CATSRQRDEQYF. The chain uses TRBV15 and TRBJ2-7, with D perhaps matching TRBD2 (5 bases). This CDR3 comprises 12 residues. Germline V CDR1 and CDR2: LNHNV, YYDKDF (reference sequence). Trimming shortened V by 5 bases and J by 5 bases, and 10 bases separated the two germline ends.

The chain carries TRBV5-6 and TRBJ1-2; D is possibly TRBD1 (6 bases). The germline V gene has CDR1 SGHDT and CDR2 YYEEEE. The CDR3 extends over 15 amino acids. With 0 bases removed from V and 8 bases from J, the gap between germline ends came to 17 bases. DNA for the CDR3: TGTGCCAGCAGCTTGGCCGCTAACAGGGAGGGAGGCTACACCTTC. Its protein product is CASSLAANREGGYTF.

The chain carries TRBV28 and TRBJ2-7; 9 bases map to TRBD1. Looked up from germline, CDR1 is MDHEN and CDR2 is SYDVKM. The CDR3 runs 15 residues. V was clipped by 4 bases and J by 3 bases; unmatched bases: 7. This CDR3 reads CASSSPQGASYEQYF. For the CDR3, the DNA is TGTGCCAGCAGTTCCCCACAGGGGGCAAGCTACGAGCAGTACTTC.

The chain joins TRBV5-4 to TRBJ2-7; TRBD2 matches 15 bases. Unmatched junction bases numbered 5, after V lost 4 bases and J lost 6 bases. Germline CDR1 is SGHNT and CDR2 is YYREEE (reference sequence). The CDR3 is 15 residues long. CDR3 in DNA: TGTGCCAGCAGCCAGGGACTAGCGGGAGGTGGCGAGCAGTACTTC. This translates into CASSQGLAGGGEQYF.

The V call is TRBV27, the J call TRBJ2-1, with TRBD2 matching 10 bases. CDR1 and CDR2 from the germline V gene are MNHEY and SMNVEV (reference sequence). CDR3 length: 16 amino acids. V dropped 5 bases and J dropped 7; count of bases not matched to a gene: 11. This chain's CDR3 is CASSPGDSGRLNEQFF. CDR3 sequence (DNA): TGTGCCAGCAGTCCCGGGGATAGCGGGAGGTTGAATGAGCAGTTCTTC.

V and J are TRBV9 and TRBJ2-1; the match to TRBD1 covers 9 bases. The germline V gene has CDR1 SGDLS and CDR2 YYNGEE. This CDR3 has 16 amino acids. With 4 bases clipped from V and 1 base from J, the junction kept 6 bases outside the gene matches. CDR3: CASSLTGGSSYNEQFF. DNA of the CDR3: TGTGCCAGCAGCCTCACAGGGGGCTCATCCTACAATGAGCAGTTCTTC.

The chain is built from TRBV7-6 and TRBJ1-1; weak D call: TRBD1 (5 bases). CDR1 and CDR2 from the germline V gene are SGHVS and FNYEAQ. V was cut by 5 bases and J by 6 bases, with 16 bases left in between. This CDR3 comprises 14 residues. The CDR3 DNA reads TGTGCCAGCAGCGCCCGGACGGGGGAGGCTGAAGCTTTCTTT. It specifies CASSARTGEAEAFF.

The chain has TRBV5-6 and TRBJ2-2, with TRBD2 identical over 8 bases. V lost 1 base to trimming and J lost 4 bases; unmatched junction nucleotides: 3. CDR1 SGHDT and CDR2 YYEEEE come from the germline V gene. CDR3 length: 15 amino acids. This chain's CDR3 is CASSLKGLVTGELFF. The CDR3 bases are TGTGCCAGCAGCTTGAAGGGACTAGTCACCGGGGAGCTGTTTTTT. Full variable domain (remainder filled in from reference TRBV5-6 and TRBJ2-2): DAGVTQSPTHLIKTRGQQVTLRCSPKSGHDTVSWYQQALGQGPQFIFQYYEEEERQRGNFPDRFSGHQFPNYSSELNVNALLLGDSALYLCASSLKGLVTGELFFGEGSRLTVL.